The source of this T cell receptor (beta chain) is a study of T cell responses to AZD1222 COVID-19 vaccine (dated by TCRdb to the early 2020s). General notes on the study: TCR sequencing was performed for about 240 trial participants, of whom 200 to 210 were given two doses of AZD1222 and around 26 were given two doses of MenACWY control vaccine. Trial participants were enrolled by age into 18-55, 56-69 and 70-plus year subgroups, with around 150, 28 and 57 TCR-sequenced participants respectively.

Germline trimming: 6 bases from V, 8 bases from J; junction bases outside gene matches: 9. The germline V gene encodes CDR1 MDHEN and CDR2 SYDVKM. Including cysteine and phenylalanine, the CDR3 has 13 amino acids. The read is trimmed to its CDR3 DNA, 39 bases read in frame from base 1. The CDR3 regions of human TCRbeta chains were analyzed by immunosequencing. In the source study's methods: TCRs in the repertoires were compared against a reference library of SARS-CoV-2-specific TCRs that had been generated with the MIRA antigen-specificity platform. Breadth was defined as the fraction of unique TCRs that were SARS-CoV-2-associated, and depth was defined as the fraction of total T cells that were SARS-CoV-2-associated. Using the MIRA data, every spike-specific TCR was mapped to the spike region that the TCR reacted to and assigned to either a CD4 or a CD8 class. Log10-transformed breadth and depth values were compared by one-way ANOVA with Sidak's multiple comparisons tests. TCRdb provides this immuneACCESS table in a form limited to in-frame rearrangements. Some clones are lacking; in checked studies, under half of them reflect an unresolved V gene, and why the rest are absent is not known. The V and J calls and clone size were taken over from that table, and D and trimming were inferred from the DNA. The sample yields around 120,000 clones; 92% were counted once. Around 8.2% of the sample lies in the top ten.

Comments on this clone: Which antigen it targets is not known. There are no base qualities to consult, and no much larger clone falls within one base.

This sample's time point label indicates: about 28 days (+/-7) after the second vaccine dose. AZD1222 recipients given second doses at about 4 weeks or at about 12 weeks were pooled, since spike-specific TCR depth and breadth were not found to differ between the two schedules. The vaccinee samples were drawn from two UK trials, COV001 and COV002, one of which was a single-blind randomized controlled phase 2/3 trial testing AZD1222 (ChAdOx1 nCoV-19) in healthy adults. Trial participant PBMC samples were collected at day 0 and day 28 after the second dose for TCRbeta chain sequencing. General findings and caveats noted by the study authors: A significant rise in spike-specific TCR breadth and depth was observed after two AZD1222 doses relative to day 0 and relative to MenACWY recipients. Participants were mostly white British, with more females than males. The authors suggested clonal diversity may have been underestimated. CD4 TCRs associated with the vaccine covered the entire spike protein, and the dominant responses were in regions 160-218 and 743-854. The 56-69-year group was small, and its depth increase did not reach significance, likely because of low power. No day 14 peak-response samples were available, so repertoires were characterized only after the peak T cell response. Conclusions about previously exposed vaccinees are limited because only 6 or 7 AZD1222 recipients were SARS-CoV-2 seropositive at baseline. Epitopes outside the regions mutated in the B.1.351 and B.1.1.7 variants were reportedly recognized by nearly half of the unique spike-specific TCRs.

The receptor was isolated from an adult who received the AZD1222 COVID-19 vaccine. The receptor chain draws on TRBV28 and TRBJ1-2; 7 bases in between match TRBD1. The sample was peripheral blood, taken 28 days after the second AZD1222 dose. The nucleotides read TGTGCCAGCAGCCAAGGACAGGCCTTCGGCTACACCTTC. The translation is CASSQGQAFGYTF.